This paragraph reports one T cell receptor (beta chain). The data are from a study of identical twins. CDR3 length: 17 amino acids. Germline V lookup: CDR1 SGHRS, CDR2 YFSETQ. J lost 5 bases, V lost 6 bases, and 16 bases had no gene match. TCRdb itself ran the 5' RACE reads through MiXCR, one entry per CDR3 protein. The profile shows around 690,000 distinct CDR3 sequences, about 20% of them singletons. The same sample was also studied in work on T cells expressing NK-cell markers.

The clonotype comes from a woman younger than 35 in good health. The rearrangement links TRBV5-1 to TRBJ2-2, with 7 bases that match TRBD1. Sequencing was done on a sample of PBMCs. Here the CDR3 reads CASNRAPGNRGTGELFF. The CDR3 nucleotides read TGCGCCAGCAACCGGGCCCCCGGGAACAGGGGTACCGGGGAGCTGTTTTTT.